This T cell receptor (beta chain) was found in a study of blood T cell repertoires in COVID-19. Turning to the study itself: The cDNA or gDNA used as material had been derived from T cells, B-cell-depleted T cells, or PBMCs.

Looked up from germline, CDR1 is SGHNT and CDR2 is YYREEE (reference sequence). The CDR3 consists of 16 residues. Germline trimming cut 1 base from V and 6 bases from J; bases unmatched to any gene: 10. Profiling relied on immunoSEQ multiplex PCR, and the TCRdb table lists in-frame clones only, not all of them. The sample carries 55,000 to 85,000 clones, around 85% recorded once. The sample taken for sequencing was peripheral blood. The gene calls are TRBV5-4 and TRBJ2-3; 8 positions agree with TRBD2. This sequence was found in a human donor in a cohort sampled during active COVID-19. CDR3: CASSLTRGGATDTQYF. The CDR3 region has the DNA TGTGCCAGCAGCTTGACCCGGGGGGGGGCCACCGATACGCAGTATTTT.